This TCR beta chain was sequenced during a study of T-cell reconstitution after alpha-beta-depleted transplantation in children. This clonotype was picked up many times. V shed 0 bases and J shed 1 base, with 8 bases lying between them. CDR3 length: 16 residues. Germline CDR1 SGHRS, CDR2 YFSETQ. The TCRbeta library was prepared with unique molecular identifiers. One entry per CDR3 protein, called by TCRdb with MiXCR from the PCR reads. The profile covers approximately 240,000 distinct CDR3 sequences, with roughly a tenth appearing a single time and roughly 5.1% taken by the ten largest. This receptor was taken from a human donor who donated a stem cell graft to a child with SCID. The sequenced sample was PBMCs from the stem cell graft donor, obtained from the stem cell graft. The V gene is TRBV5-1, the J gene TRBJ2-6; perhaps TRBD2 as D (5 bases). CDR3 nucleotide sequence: TGCGCCAGCAGCTTGGGGACTCTGTCTGGGGCCAACGTCCTGACTTTC. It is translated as CASSLGTLSGANVLTF.